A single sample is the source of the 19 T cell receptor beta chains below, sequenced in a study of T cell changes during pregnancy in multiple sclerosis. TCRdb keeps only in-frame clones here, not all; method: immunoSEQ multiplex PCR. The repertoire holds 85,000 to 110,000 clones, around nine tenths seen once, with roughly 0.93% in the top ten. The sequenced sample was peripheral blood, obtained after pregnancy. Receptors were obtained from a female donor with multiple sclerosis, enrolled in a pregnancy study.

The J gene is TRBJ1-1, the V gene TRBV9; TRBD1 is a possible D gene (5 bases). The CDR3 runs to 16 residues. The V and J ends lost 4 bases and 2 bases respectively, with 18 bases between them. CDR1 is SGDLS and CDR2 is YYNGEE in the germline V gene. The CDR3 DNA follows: TGTGCCAGCAGCACCCCCCAGGGCGGATTAAACACTGAAGCTTTCTTT. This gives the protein CASSTPQGGLNTEAFF. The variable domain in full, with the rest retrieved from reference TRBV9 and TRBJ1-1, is DSGVTQTPKHLITATGQRVTLRCSPRSGDLSVYWYQQSLDQGLQFLIQYYNGEERAKGNILERFSAQQFPDLHSELNLSSLELGDSALYFCASSTPQGGLNTEAFFGQGTRLTVV.

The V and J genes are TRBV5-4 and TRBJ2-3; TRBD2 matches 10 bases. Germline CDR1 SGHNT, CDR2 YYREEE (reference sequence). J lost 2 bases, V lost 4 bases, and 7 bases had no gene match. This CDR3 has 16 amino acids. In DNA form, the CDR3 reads TGTGCCAGCAGCCGAGCTAGCGGGGGTATCACAGATACGCAGTATTTT. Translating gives CASSRASGGITDTQYF.

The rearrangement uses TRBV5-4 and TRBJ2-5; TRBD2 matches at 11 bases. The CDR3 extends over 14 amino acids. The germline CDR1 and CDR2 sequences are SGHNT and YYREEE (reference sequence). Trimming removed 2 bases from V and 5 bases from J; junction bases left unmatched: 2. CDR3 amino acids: CASSLLAGVETQYF. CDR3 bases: TGTGCCAGCAGCTTACTAGCGGGAGTTGAGACCCAGTACTTC.

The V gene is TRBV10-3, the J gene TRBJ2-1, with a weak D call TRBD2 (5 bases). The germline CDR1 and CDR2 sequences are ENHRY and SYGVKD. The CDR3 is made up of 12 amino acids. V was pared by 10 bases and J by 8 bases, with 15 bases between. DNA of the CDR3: TGTGCCACCTCCCCAGCGGTGGATGAGCAGTTCTTC. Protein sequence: CATSPAVDEQFF.

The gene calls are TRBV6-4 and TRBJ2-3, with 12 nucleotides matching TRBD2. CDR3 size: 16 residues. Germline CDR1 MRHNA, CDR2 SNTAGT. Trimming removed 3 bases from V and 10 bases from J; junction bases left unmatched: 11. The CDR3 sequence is CASSEGASGGASPQYF. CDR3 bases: TGTGCCAGCAGTGAAGGGGCTAGCGGGGGGGCCTCCCCGCAGTATTTT.

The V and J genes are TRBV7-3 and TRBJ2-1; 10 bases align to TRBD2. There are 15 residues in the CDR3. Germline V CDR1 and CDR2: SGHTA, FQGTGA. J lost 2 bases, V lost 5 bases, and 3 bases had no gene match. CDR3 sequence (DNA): TGTGCCAGCAGCCTTACTAGCGGGGCCTACAATGAGCAGTTCTTC. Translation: CASSLTSGAYNEQFF. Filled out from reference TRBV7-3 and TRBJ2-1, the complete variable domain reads GAGVSQTPSNKVTEKGKYVELRCDPISGHTALYWYRQSLGQGPEFLIYFQGTGAADDSGLPNDRFFAVRPEGSVSTLKIQRTERGDSAVYLCASSLTSGAYNEQFFGPGTRLTVL.

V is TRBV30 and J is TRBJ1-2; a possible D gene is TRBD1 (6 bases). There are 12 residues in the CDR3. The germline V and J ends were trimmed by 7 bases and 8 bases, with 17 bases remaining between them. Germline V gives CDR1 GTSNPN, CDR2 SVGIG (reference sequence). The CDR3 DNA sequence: TGTGCCTCCCATGGAAAGCAGGGGGGCTACACCTTC. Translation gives CASHGKQGGYTF. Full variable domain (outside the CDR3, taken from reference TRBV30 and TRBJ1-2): SQTIHQWPATLVQPVGSPLSLECTVEGTSNPNLYWYRQAAGRGLQLLFYSVGIGQISSEVPQNLSASRPQDRQFILSSKKLLLSDSGFYLCASHGKQGGYTFGSGTRLTVV.

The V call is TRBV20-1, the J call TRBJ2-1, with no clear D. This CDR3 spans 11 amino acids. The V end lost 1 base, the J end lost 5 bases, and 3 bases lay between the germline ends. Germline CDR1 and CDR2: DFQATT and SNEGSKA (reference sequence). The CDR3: CSARADNEQFF. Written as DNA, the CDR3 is TGCAGTGCTAGAGCGGACAATGAGCAGTTCTTC.

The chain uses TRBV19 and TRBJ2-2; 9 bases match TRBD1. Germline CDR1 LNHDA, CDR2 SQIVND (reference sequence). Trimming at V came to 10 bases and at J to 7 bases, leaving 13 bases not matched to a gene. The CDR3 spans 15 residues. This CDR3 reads CATKMGQGIIGELFF. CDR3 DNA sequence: TGTGCCACTAAAATGGGACAGGGTATAATCGGGGAGCTGTTTTTT. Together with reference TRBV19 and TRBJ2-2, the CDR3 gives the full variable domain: DGGITQSPKYLFRKEGQNVTLSCEQNLNHDAMYWYRQDPGQGLRLIYYSQIVNDFQKGDIAEGYSVSREKKESFPLTVTSAQKNPTAFYLCATKMGQGIIGELFFGEGSRLTVL.

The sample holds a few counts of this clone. In DNA, the CDR3 is TGTGCCAGCAGATCCCAGGGTAAAGGGGCCCAAGAGACCCAGTACTTC. Its translation: CASRSQGKGAQETQYF. V is TRBV7-3 and J is TRBJ2-5, with TRBD1 as a possible D gene (5 bases). Germline loops: CDR1 SGHTA, CDR2 FQGTGA. V was pared by 6 bases and J by 1 base, with 18 bases between. CDR3 length equals 16 residues.

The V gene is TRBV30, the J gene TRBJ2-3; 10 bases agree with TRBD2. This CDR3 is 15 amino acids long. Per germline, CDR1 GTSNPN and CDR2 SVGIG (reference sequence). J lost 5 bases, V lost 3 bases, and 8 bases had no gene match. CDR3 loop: CAWRKLAGVVDTQYF. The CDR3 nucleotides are TGTGCCTGGAGGAAGCTAGCGGGAGTTGTAGATACGCAGTATTTT.

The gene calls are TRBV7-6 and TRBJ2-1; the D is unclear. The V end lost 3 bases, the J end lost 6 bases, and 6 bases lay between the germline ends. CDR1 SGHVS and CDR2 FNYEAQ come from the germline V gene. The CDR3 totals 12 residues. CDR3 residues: CASSFGSNEQFF. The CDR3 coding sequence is TGTGCCAGCAGCTTTGGCAGCAATGAGCAGTTCTTC.

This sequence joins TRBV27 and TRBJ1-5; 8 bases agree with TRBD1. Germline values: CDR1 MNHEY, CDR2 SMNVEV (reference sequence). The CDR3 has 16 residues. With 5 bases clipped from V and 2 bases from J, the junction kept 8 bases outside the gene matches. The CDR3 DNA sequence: TGTGCCAGCAGTGCGCGGACAGGGTTTGGCAATCAGCCCCAGCATTTT. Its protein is CASSARTGFGNQPQHF.

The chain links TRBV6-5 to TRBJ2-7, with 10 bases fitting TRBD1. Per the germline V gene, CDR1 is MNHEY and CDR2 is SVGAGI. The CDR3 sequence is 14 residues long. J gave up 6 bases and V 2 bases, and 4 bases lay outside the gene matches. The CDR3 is CASSYMGQGFEQYF. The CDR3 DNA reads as TGTGCCAGCAGTTACATGGGACAGGGGTTCGAGCAGTACTTC.

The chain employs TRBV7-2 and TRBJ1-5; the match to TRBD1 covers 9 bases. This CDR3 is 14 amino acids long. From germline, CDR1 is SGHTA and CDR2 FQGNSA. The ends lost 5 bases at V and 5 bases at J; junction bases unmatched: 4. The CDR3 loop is CASSLRTGDQPQHF. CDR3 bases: TGTGCCAGCAGCCTTCGGACAGGGGATCAGCCCCAGCATTTT.

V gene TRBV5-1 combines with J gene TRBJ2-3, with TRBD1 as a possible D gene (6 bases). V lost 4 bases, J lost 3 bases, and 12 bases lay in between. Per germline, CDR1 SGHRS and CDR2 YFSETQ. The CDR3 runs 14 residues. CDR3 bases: TGCGCCAGCAGCCCCGGGCAGGGGACAGATACGCAGTATTTT. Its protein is CASSPGQGTDTQYF. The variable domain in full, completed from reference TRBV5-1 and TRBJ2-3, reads KAGVTQTPRYLIKTRGQQVTLSCSPISGHRSVSWYQQTPGQGLQFLFEYFSETQRNKGNFPGRFSGRQFSNSRSEMNVSTLELGDSALYLCASSPGQGTDTQYFGPGTRLTVL.

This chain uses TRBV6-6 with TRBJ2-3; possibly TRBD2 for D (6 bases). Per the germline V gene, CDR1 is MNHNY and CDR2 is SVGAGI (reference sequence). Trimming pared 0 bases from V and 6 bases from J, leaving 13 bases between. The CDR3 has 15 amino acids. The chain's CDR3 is CASSYSGTGSDTQYF. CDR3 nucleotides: TGTGCCAGCAGTTACTCTGGGACTGGGTCCGATACGCAGTATTTT.

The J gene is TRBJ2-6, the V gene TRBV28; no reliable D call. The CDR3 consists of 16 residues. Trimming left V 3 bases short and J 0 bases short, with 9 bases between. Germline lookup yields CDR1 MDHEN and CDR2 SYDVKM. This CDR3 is CASSFSPISGANVLTF. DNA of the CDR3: TGTGCCAGCAGTTTTAGTCCTATCTCTGGGGCCAACGTCCTGACTTTC.

CDR3 bases: TGCGCCAGCAGCCCGGCAGGGGGTGGCAATCAGCCCCAGCATTTT. As protein: CASSPAGGGNQPQHF. The chain employs TRBV5-1 and TRBJ1-5; 7 bases line up with TRBD1. The CDR3 consists of 15 residues. Germline CDR1 reads SGHRS; CDR2 reads YFSETQ. Germline trimming cut 4 bases from V and 2 bases from J; bases unmatched to any gene: 6. The variable domain in full, completed from reference TRBV5-1 and TRBJ1-5, reads KAGVTQTPRYLIKTRGQQVTLSCSPISGHRSVSWYQQTPGQGLQFLFEYFSETQRNKGNFPGRFSGRQFSNSRSEMNVSTLELGDSALYLCASSPAGGGNQPQHFGDGTRLSIL.